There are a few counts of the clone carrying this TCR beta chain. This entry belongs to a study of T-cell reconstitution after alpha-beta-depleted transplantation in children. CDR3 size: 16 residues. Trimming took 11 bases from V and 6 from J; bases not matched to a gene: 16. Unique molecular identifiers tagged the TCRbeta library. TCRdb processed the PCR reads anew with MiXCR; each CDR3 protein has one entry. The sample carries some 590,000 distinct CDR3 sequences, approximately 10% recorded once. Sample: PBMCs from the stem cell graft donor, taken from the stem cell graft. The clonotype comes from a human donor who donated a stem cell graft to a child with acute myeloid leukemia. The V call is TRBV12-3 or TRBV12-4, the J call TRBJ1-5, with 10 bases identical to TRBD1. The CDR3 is CAVSGTGAPVTQPQHF. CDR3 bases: TGTGCCGTCTCCGGGACAGGGGCTCCGGTGACTCAGCCCCAGCATTTT.